One sample yielded the 32 T cell receptor beta chains listed below, sequenced in a study of response to subunit inactivated influenza vaccine listed by TCRdb under 2018. Libraries came from RT-PCR. These reads were obtained on an Illumina HiSeq 2500. TCRdb reran the public reads through fastp at Q25 and MiXCR, keeping productive beta chains. Each CDR3 protein appears once, grouped with its most common genes and DNA. In all, the sample holds more than 450,000 distinct CDR3 sequences, and 11% of those were seen once. Approximately 11% of the sample belongs to the ten largest clones. This same sample was also part of a study on T cells expressing NK-cell markers. As the second paper documents: 5'RACE template switching, by which a universal primer site and unique molecular identifiers were added, was used to make TCR beta cDNA libraries.

This specimen consisted of PBMCs from blood, obtained on the day of vaccination. These receptors all come from a man aged 50-59 years who received an inactivated influenza vaccine. Donor details come from another sample of the same person, matched by shared clones.

In its sample, this clonotype was seen a few times. The genes are TRBV3-1 and TRBJ1-5; D gene uncertain. Germline-derived CDR1 and CDR2 are LGHDT and YNNKEL (reference sequence). Trimming stripped 1 base from V and 6 bases from J, with 4 bases between. The CDR3 is 12 amino acids. DNA of the CDR3: TGTGCCAGCAGCCAAGCCGGTCAGCCCCAGCATTTT. Amino acid sequence: CASSQAGQPQHF. Full variable domain (remainder filled in from reference TRBV3-1 and TRBJ1-5): DTAVSQTPKYLVTQMGNDKSIKCEQNLGHDTMYWYKQDSKKFLKIMFSYNNKELIINETVPNRFSPKSPDKAHLNLHINSLELGDSAVYFCASSQAGQPQHFGDGTRLSIL.

This clonotype was observed a handful of times. The chain employs TRBV9 and TRBJ2-2; 7 bases fit TRBD1. Germline V lookup: CDR1 SGDLS, CDR2 YYNGEE. This CDR3 comprises 18 residues. J was trimmed by 4 bases and V by 0 bases; bases with no gene match: 12. CDR3 sequence: CASSVAQGTDLFTGELFF. The CDR3 region has the DNA TGTGCCAGCAGCGTAGCTCAAGGGACAGACCTTTTCACCGGGGAGCTGTTTTTT.

V usage is TRBV20-1 and J usage is TRBJ2-3, with 13 bases fitting TRBD2. V dropped 5 bases and J dropped 1; count of bases not matched to a gene: 3. The germline gives CDR1 DFQATT, CDR2 SNEGSKA (reference sequence). This CDR3 contains 15 residues. The CDR3 reads CSAEGLAGRTDTQYF. The CDR3 DNA sequence: TGCAGTGCTGAGGGACTAGCGGGACGCACAGATACGCAGTATTTT.

A few counts support this clonotype. Lacking the conserved final phenylalanine or tryptophan, this CDR3 likely reflects a read error. The DNA is left out, because the CDR3 cannot be placed on it with certainty; the CDR3 is given as TCRdb lists it. The rearrangement uses TRBV9 and TRBJ2-4; the D call in the table, TRBD1, was not verified against the DNA. Germline V gene lookup returns CDR1 SGDLS and CDR2 YYNGEE. From its first to its last residue, the CDR3 has 13 amino acids. CDR3: CASSVSEIVAGQV.

This clonotype was observed a handful of times. The rearrangement uses TRBV2 and TRBJ2-5, with no clear D. V lost 1 base to trimming and J lost 1 base, with 7 bases between them. The CDR3 loop spans 14 amino acids. The germline gives CDR1 SNHLY, CDR2 FYNNEI. As DNA, the CDR3 is TGTGCCAGCAGTGAAGTGCTTGGCCAAGAGACCCAGTACTTC. It codes for CASSEVLGQETQYF.

J is TRBJ2-1 and V is TRBV6-2 or TRBV6-3, with D perhaps matching TRBD2 (6 bases). CDR1 and CDR2 (germline): MNHEY, SVGEGT. The germline V and J ends were trimmed by 4 bases and 2 bases, with 12 bases remaining between them. The CDR3 contains 15 residues. CDR3 sequence (DNA): TGTGCCAGCAGTTGGGGAGGAGTCCCCTACAATGAGCAGTTCTTC. This sequence encodes CASSWGGVPYNEQFF.

The table lists this clonotype with a few counts. The chain combines TRBV6-2 or TRBV6-3 with TRBJ2-4, with D hard to call. Germline CDR1 and CDR2: MNHEY and SVGEGT. The ends were cut back, 8 bases at V and 8 bases at J, with 7 bases in the middle. The CDR3 is 10 amino acids. CDR3 loop: CASGLDIQYF. In DNA form, the CDR3 reads TGTGCCAGCGGTTTAGACATTCAGTACTTC.

This clonotype has more than one count but fewer than ten. V and J are TRBV5-1 and TRBJ2-7; D gene ambiguous. Germline lookup yields CDR1 SGHRS and CDR2 YFSETQ. There are 13 residues in the CDR3. Trimming took off 1 base at V and 2 bases at J, with 7 bases between the two ends. CDR3 in DNA: TGCGCCAGCAGCTTGCTCCCTGCCTACGAGCAGTACTTC. As protein: CASSLLPAYEQYF.

This clonotype was observed at least ten times. This sequence joins TRBV27 and TRBJ1-6; D gene unclear. The V end lost 5 bases, the J end lost 6 bases, and 17 bases lay between the germline ends. This CDR3 region has 16 residues. CDR1 and CDR2 (germline): MNHEY, SMNVEV (reference sequence). The CDR3 region has the DNA TGTGCCAGCAGTCCACCCCCACAGCGAACTAATTCACCCCTCCACTTT. It encodes CASSPPPQRTNSPLHF.

The chain uses TRBV12-3 or TRBV12-4 and TRBJ1-5, with a weak D call TRBD1 (6 bases). The CDR3 covers 15 residues. Trimming removed 3 bases at V and 6 bases at J, with 15 bases between. In nucleotides, the CDR3 is TGTGCCAGCAGTTTGTCAGGGGCGTTCGGTCAGCCCCAGCATTTT. Its translation is CASSLSGAFGQPQHF.

At least ten counts were recorded for this clonotype. The rearrangement links TRBV6-1 to TRBJ1-6; 10 bases match TRBD1. This CDR3 spans 16 amino acids. V was clipped by 6 bases and J by 11 bases; unmatched bases: 13. Looked up from germline, CDR1 is MNHNS and CDR2 is SASEGT. For the CDR3, the DNA is TGTGCCAGCAGACACGGGACAGGGGCTTACGAAGCACCCCTCCACTTT. Translating it yields CASRHGTGAYEAPLHF.

This chain uses TRBV9 with TRBJ2-1; TRBD2 matches 7 bases. Unmatched junction bases numbered 8, after V lost 0 bases and J lost 8 bases. Germline V gene sequence: CDR1 SGDLS, CDR2 YYNGEE. CDR3 length: 15 residues. The CDR3 region is CASSVGGGSVHEQFF. The DNA of the CDR3 is TGTGCCAGCAGCGTAGGGGGCGGGAGTGTCCATGAGCAGTTCTTC. The variable domain in full, completed from reference TRBV9 and TRBJ2-1, reads DSGVTQTPKHLITATGQRVTLRCSPRSGDLSVYWYQQSLDQGLQFLIQYYNGEERAKGNILERFSAQQFPDLHSELNLSSLELGDSALYFCASSVGGGSVHEQFFGPGTRLTVL.

V is TRBV30 and J is TRBJ2-7; D call uncertain. Trimming left V 1 base short and J 6 bases short, with 13 bases between. The CDR3 length is 13 residues. The germline V gene encodes CDR1 GTSNPN and CDR2 SVGIG (reference sequence). CDR3 sequence reads: CAWSALYSPEQYF. In nucleotides, the CDR3 is TGTGCCTGGAGTGCTTTATATAGTCCCGAGCAGTACTTC.

This clonotype was detected only a few times. The V and J genes are TRBV7-8 and TRBJ1-4; D might be TRBD1 (6 bases). Germline CDR1 and CDR2: SGHVS and FQNEAQ. The CDR3 has 15 residues. Trimming left V 4 bases short and J 7 bases short, with 16 bases between. The CDR3 region is CASSSKGGRFEKLFF. CDR3 DNA: TGTGCCAGCAGCTCAAAGGGGGGCCGTTTTGAAAAACTGTTTTTT.

In DNA form, the CDR3 reads TGTGCCAGCAGCTTGGAGTGGACTAGCGGGGACTACGAGCAGTACTTC. Translated: CASSLEWTSGDYEQYF. The V call is TRBV5-5, the J call TRBJ2-7, with TRBD2 identical over 12 bases. The CDR3 totals 16 residues. Per germline, CDR1 SGHKS and CDR2 YYEKEE (reference sequence). V was clipped by 0 bases and J by 3 bases; unmatched bases: 4.

The J gene is TRBJ2-5, the V gene TRBV6-2 or TRBV6-3, with D uncertain. Trimming left V 6 bases short and J 5 bases short, with 7 bases between. Germline assignment: CDR1 MNHEY and CDR2 SVGEGT. The CDR3 sequence is 11 residues long. The DNA for the CDR3 is TGTGCCAGCAGGATAGGGGAGACCCAGTACTTC. This sequence encodes CASRIGETQYF.

This clonotype appeared a few times. The CDR3 reads CASSQDHPRIPPDTQYF. In DNA, the CDR3 is TGTGCCAGCAGCCAAGATCATCCCAGGATACCCCCAGATACGCAGTATTTT. V gene TRBV4-2 combines with J gene TRBJ2-3; D gene ambiguous. The germline gives CDR1 LGHNA, CDR2 YNFKEQ. The V end was cut by 0 bases, the J end by 4 bases, with 17 bases between. This CDR3 is 17 amino acids long.

In its sample, this clonotype was seen a few times. This chain connects TRBV4-1 to TRBJ1-2, with TRBD1 matching over 8 bases. The germline CDR1 and CDR2 sequences are MGHRA and YSYEKL. The junction had 4 bases not matched to a gene; V was cut back by 0 bases and J by 4 bases. The CDR3 sequence is 15 residues long. The CDR3 loop reads CASSQDRDRFYGYTF. CDR3 DNA: TGCGCCAGCAGCCAAGATAGGGACAGGTTCTATGGCTACACCTTC.

This clonotype was observed a few times. The chain links TRBV4-1 to TRBJ2-1; the match to TRBD2 covers 9 bases. Trimming cost V 1 base and J 13 bases; bases outside gene matches: 5. CDR3 length: 13 amino acids. The V gene's germline CDR1 is MGHRA and CDR2 YSYEKL. The CDR3 here is CASSQGAGGIQFF. As DNA, the CDR3 is TGCGCCAGCAGCCAAGGTGCGGGGGGGATTCAGTTCTTC.

The J gene is TRBJ1-1, the V gene TRBV5-1; TRBD1 is a possible D gene (5 bases). This CDR3 has 17 amino acids. V was trimmed by 0 bases and J by 0 bases, leaving 15 bases between them. Germline-derived CDR1 and CDR2 are SGHRS and YFSETQ. CDR3 sequence: CASSLDFWRDLNTEAFF. For the CDR3, the DNA is TGCGCCAGCAGCTTGGATTTTTGGCGGGACTTGAACACTGAAGCTTTCTTT.

The genes are TRBV6-1 and TRBJ1-1; 10 bases match TRBD1. V shed 0 bases, J shed 5 bases, and the junction held 3 bases outside the gene matches. Germline V CDR1 and CDR2: MNHNS, SASEGT. The CDR3 has 15 amino acids. This CDR3 is CASSEADRGRTEAFF. DNA for the CDR3: TGTGCCAGCAGTGAAGCAGACAGGGGGCGGACTGAAGCTTTCTTT.

The rearrangement links TRBV12-3 or TRBV12-4 to TRBJ1-3; 10 nucleotides align to TRBD1. V lost 3 bases to trimming and J lost 4 bases; unmatched junction nucleotides: 6. This CDR3 is built from 16 residues. The chain's CDR3 is CASSFGDRGYGNTIYF. CDR3 sequence (DNA): TGTGCCAGCAGTTTCGGGGACAGGGGTTACGGAAACACCATATATTTT.

This clonotype was seen only a few times. This sequence joins TRBV12-3 or TRBV12-4 and TRBJ2-3, with no clear D. The CDR3 has 13 residues. Trimming took off 4 bases at V and 2 bases at J, with 7 bases between the two ends. CDR3 DNA sequence: TGTGCCAGCAGTTCGAACCCCACAGATACGCAGTATTTT. This codes for CASSSNPTDTQYF.

This clonotype was detected many times. The CDR3 DNA reads TGTGCCACCAGCAGAGATCGGGGGAGAGAGACCCAGTACTTC. The encoded protein is CATSRDRGRETQYF. The chain employs TRBV15 and TRBJ2-5, with D perhaps matching TRBD2 (6 bases). Trimming left V 0 bases short and J 4 bases short, with 9 bases between. The CDR3 consists of 14 residues. Germline V gene sequence: CDR1 LNHNV, CDR2 YYDKDF (reference sequence). The full variable domain, with the rest looked up from reference TRBV15 and TRBJ2-5, is DAMVIQNPRYQVTQFGKPVTLSCSQTLNHNVMYWYQQKSSQAPKLLFHYYDKDFNNEADTPDNFQSRRPNTSFCFLDIRSPGLGDTAMYLCATSRDRGRETQYFGPGTRLLVL.

This clonotype was observed a handful of times. The gene calls are TRBV15 and TRBJ2-1; TRBD2 matches 8 bases. Germline assignment: CDR1 LNHNV and CDR2 YYDKDF (reference sequence). Trimming cost V 6 bases and J 0 bases; bases outside gene matches: 7. This CDR3 contains 16 residues. CDR3 sequence: CATSSQRGSSYNEQFF. In DNA form, the CDR3 reads TGTGCCACCAGTTCCCAGCGGGGGAGCTCCTACAATGAGCAGTTCTTC. Full variable domain (missing parts from reference TRBV15 and TRBJ2-1): DAMVIQNPRYQVTQFGKPVTLSCSQTLNHNVMYWYQQKSSQAPKLLFHYYDKDFNNEADTPDNFQSRRPNTSFCFLDIRSPGLGDTAMYLCATSSQRGSSYNEQFFGPGTRLTVL.

This clonotype was seen only a few times. DNA of the CDR3: TGCAGCGGGGCCGGGAGCCCGAACACTGAAGCTTTCTTT. This translates into CSGAGSPNTEAFF. The chain uses TRBV29-1 and TRBJ1-1; D is undetermined. V dropped 7 bases and J dropped 1 base, with 13 bases sitting between them. Germline lookup yields CDR1 SQVTM and CDR2 ANQGSEA. This CDR3 is built from 13 residues.

This chain connects TRBV20-1 to TRBJ2-2; D may correspond to TRBD1 or TRBD2 (6 bases each). This CDR3 contains 13 residues. Trimming took off 4 bases at V and 5 bases at J, with 11 bases between the two ends. Germline V gene sequence: CDR1 DFQATT, CDR2 SNEGSKA (reference sequence). The CDR3 DNA reads as TGCAGTGCTAAGGGGGGAGCGACCGGGGAGCTGTTTTTT. It translates to CSAKGGATGELFF.

This clonotype has at least ten counts. As DNA, the CDR3 is TGTGCCAGCAGCTTACAGGGACTAGCGGGAGGTGAGCAGTTCTTC. The encoded protein is CASSLQGLAGGEQFF. The rearrangement joins TRBV7-2 to TRBJ2-1, with 15 bases identical to TRBD2. This CDR3 has 15 amino acids. Losses at the gene ends were 2 bases for V and 9 bases for J; bases not matched to a gene: 2. CDR1 SGHTA and CDR2 FQGNSA come from the germline V gene.

Many counts were recorded for this clonotype. The V call is TRBV7-9, the J call TRBJ2-1; a possible D gene is TRBD1 (5 bases). Trimming pared 5 bases from V and 3 bases from J, leaving 20 bases between. The CDR3 runs 17 residues. Looked up from germline, CDR1 is SEHNR and CDR2 is FQNEAQ (reference sequence). CDR3 in DNA: TGTGCCAGCAGCCTTGGACGGCCAGGGCGAAGCTACAATGAGCAGTTCTTC. Protein sequence: CASSLGRPGRSYNEQFF.

The table lists this clonotype with a few counts. The chain combines TRBV25-1 with TRBJ2-3, with TRBD2 identical over 9 bases. The length of the CDR3 is 22 residues. Germline CDR1 MGHDK, CDR2 SYGVNS. Germline trimming cut 6 bases from V and 1 base from J; bases unmatched to any gene: 26. The DNA for the CDR3 is TGTGCCAGCAGCCCGAGCCTGGGACTAGCAGATAAGGCTTTGGTGGGCACAGATACGCAGTATTTT. It yields the protein CASSPSLGLADKALVGTDTQYF. Full variable domain (rest looked up from reference TRBV25-1 and TRBJ2-3): EADIYQTPRYLVIGTGKKITLECSQTMGHDKMYWYQQDPGMELHLIHYSYGVNSTEKGDLSSESTVSRIRTEHFPLTLESARPSHTSQYLCASSPSLGLADKALVGTDTQYFGPGTRLTVL.

The CDR3 reads CSAIRTVQETQYF. The CDR3 DNA is TGCAGTGCTATACGGACAGTTCAAGAGACCCAGTACTTC. V and J are TRBV20-1 and TRBJ2-5; D possibly corresponds to TRBD1 (6 bases). The V gene lost 4 bases and the J gene lost 2 bases, with 11 bases spanning the gap. The CDR3 runs 13 residues. Germline V CDR1 and CDR2: DFQATT, SNEGSKA (reference sequence).

This clonotype was recorded a few times. The chain combines TRBV10-2 with TRBJ1-2; no reliable D call. CDR1 WSHSY and CDR2 SAAADI come from the germline V gene. The V end lost 4 bases, the J end lost 8 bases, and 14 bases lay between the germline ends. The CDR3 covers 13 residues. This CDR3 reads CASSVSRQEGYTF. CDR3 sequence (DNA): TGCGCCAGCAGTGTATCGAGACAAGAAGGCTACACCTTC.